These 13 T cell receptor beta chains came from one sample sequenced in a study of technical replicates of blood from a few donors. Profiled with immunoSEQ multiplex PCR; TCRdb holds only in-frame clones, not every one. This repertoire shows around 81,000 clones, nearly 97% found once; its top ten account for 0.3% to 0.4%. The sequencing sample was made of T cells isolated from PBMCs. These receptors were collected from a human donor in good health.

CDR3 in amino acids: CASSLSQGNQPQHF. Written as DNA, the CDR3 is TGTGCCAGCAGCTTATCCCAGGGGAATCAGCCCCAGCATTTT. The chain recombines TRBV7-9 with TRBJ1-5; weak D call: TRBD1 (6 bases). V lost 2 bases to trimming and J lost 4 bases, with 9 bases between them. Per the germline V gene, CDR1 is SEHNR and CDR2 is FQNEAQ (reference sequence). The CDR3 consists of 14 residues.

The chain uses TRBV10-1 and TRBJ1-5; no clear D. Trimming shortened V by 5 bases and J by 0 bases, and 5 bases separated the two germline ends. This CDR3 has 13 amino acids. Germline CDR1 WNHNN, CDR2 SYGVQD (reference sequence). Here the CDR3 DNA reads TGCGCCAGCAGTACAGATAGCAATCAGCCCCAGCATTTT. It codes for CASSTDSNQPQHF.

V gene TRBV5-4 combines with J gene TRBJ2-2; 8 bases match TRBD2. V was clipped by 4 bases and J by 8 bases; unmatched bases: 4. The germline V gene has CDR1 SGHNT and CDR2 YYREEE (reference sequence). This CDR3 region has 13 residues. The CDR3 reads CASSRSGNGELFF. DNA for the CDR3: TGTGCCAGCAGCCGTAGCGGGAATGGGGAGCTGTTTTTT.

The V call is TRBV5-1, the J call TRBJ2-2, with 11 bases aligning to TRBD1. V lost 0 bases, J lost 6 bases, and 4 bases stayed unmatched. The CDR3 consists of 16 residues. CDR1 and CDR2 (germline): SGHRS, YFSETQ. The CDR3 loop reads CASSLGTGGFSGELFF. CDR3 coding DNA: TGCGCCAGCAGCTTGGGGACAGGGGGCTTTTCCGGGGAGCTGTTTTTT.

This sequence joins TRBV19 and TRBJ2-7; 10 bases are a match to TRBD2. The ends lost 5 bases at V and 3 bases at J; junction bases unmatched: 4. Germline CDR1 is LNHDA and CDR2 is SQIVND (reference sequence). This CDR3 has 14 amino acids. The CDR3 loop reads CASSLQREGYEQYF. The DNA for the CDR3 is TGTGCCAGTAGTCTCCAGCGGGAGGGCTACGAGCAGTACTTC.

The genes are TRBV6-5 and TRBJ1-2, with a possible D match to TRBD1 (6 bases). This CDR3 has 13 amino acids. With 8 bases removed from V and 0 bases from J, the gap between germline ends came to 10 bases. The germline CDR1 and CDR2 sequences are MNHEY and SVGAGI. CDR3 loop: CASGSGANYGYTF. CDR3 DNA sequence: TGTGCCAGCGGGTCAGGGGCTAACTATGGCTACACCTTC.

The gene calls are TRBV7-3 and TRBJ2-2; 12 bases are shared with TRBD1. The germline V gene has CDR1 SGHTA and CDR2 FQGTGA. This CDR3 spans 16 amino acids. Trimming took 4 bases from V and 5 from J; bases not matched to a gene: 5. This chain's CDR3 is CASSSRDRGLTGELFF. In nucleotides, the CDR3 is TGTGCCAGCAGCTCCCGGGACAGGGGGCTTACCGGGGAGCTGTTTTTT.

V gene TRBV29-1 combines with J gene TRBJ1-2; a possible D gene is TRBD1 (6 bases). Germline values: CDR1 SQVTM, CDR2 ANQGSEA. This CDR3 is built from 12 residues. V shed 6 bases and J shed 9 bases, with 17 bases lying between them. The CDR3 region is CSVDPYGQRYTF. The CDR3 bases are TGCAGCGTCGACCCTTATGGACAGCGCTACACCTTC.

This chain links TRBV6-6 with TRBJ2-3, with TRBD1 matching 10 bases. The junction had 10 bases not matched to a gene; V was cut back by 8 bases and J by 5 bases. CDR3 length: 15 residues. The germline gives CDR1 MNHNY, CDR2 SVGAGI (reference sequence). CDR3 nucleotides: TGTGCCAGCTCGTCGCCGACAGGGGGCGAAGATACGCAGTATTTT. Translated: CASSSPTGGEDTQYF.

The chain combines TRBV29-1 with TRBJ2-5; 9 bases are a match to TRBD2. The CDR3 is 15 residues long. In germline, CDR1 is SQVTM, CDR2 ANQGSEA. The V gene end was trimmed by 6 bases and the J gene end by 3 bases; junction bases not matched to a gene: 11. CDR3 DNA: TGCAGCGTCTCCGGGACTAGCCTACCTGAAGAGACCCAGTACTTC. It encodes CSVSGTSLPEETQYF.

The gene calls are TRBV6-1 and TRBJ1-2; 11 bases agree with TRBD1. Germline CDR1 reads MNHNS; CDR2 reads SASEGT. With 4 bases clipped from V and 4 bases from J, the junction kept 11 bases outside the gene matches. There are 17 residues in the CDR3. This CDR3 is CASSGEPPGQGVYGYTF. Written as DNA, the CDR3 is TGTGCCAGCAGTGGAGAGCCCCCGGGACAGGGGGTCTATGGCTACACCTTC.

The J gene is TRBJ2-2, the V gene TRBV29-1; 7 nucleotides line up with TRBD1. Germline CDR1 reads SQVTM; CDR2 reads ANQGSEA. V shed 7 bases and J 2 bases; nucleotides not matched to a gene: 4. The CDR3 length is 13 residues. The chain's CDR3 is CSGGQHNTGELFF. The DNA for the CDR3 is TGCAGCGGGGGACAGCATAACACCGGGGAGCTGTTTTTT.

This chain joins TRBV21-1 and TRBJ1-2; the table's D call of TRBD1 was not tested on the DNA. TRBV21-1 is designated a pseudogene. The CDR3 is 13 residues long. This CDR3 reads CASDPGTNYGYTF. CDR3 coding DNA: TGTGCCAGCGATCCAGGGACTAACTATGGCTACACCTTC.